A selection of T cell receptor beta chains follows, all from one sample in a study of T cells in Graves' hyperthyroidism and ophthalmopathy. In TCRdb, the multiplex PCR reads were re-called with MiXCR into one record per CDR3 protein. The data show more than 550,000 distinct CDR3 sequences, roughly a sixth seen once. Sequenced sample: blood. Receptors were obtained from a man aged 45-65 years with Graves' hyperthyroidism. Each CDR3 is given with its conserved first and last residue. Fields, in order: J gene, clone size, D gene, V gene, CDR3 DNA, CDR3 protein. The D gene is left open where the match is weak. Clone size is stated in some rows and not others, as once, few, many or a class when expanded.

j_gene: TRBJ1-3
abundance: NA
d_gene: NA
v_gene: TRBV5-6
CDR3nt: TGTGCCAGCAGCGACGGATCCTCTGGAAACACCATATATTTT
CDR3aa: CASSDGSSGNTIYF

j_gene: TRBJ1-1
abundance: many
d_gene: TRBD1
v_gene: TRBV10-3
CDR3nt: TGTGCCACTGCCAGCTTAAGGACAGGGGGGGGCACTGAAGCTTTCTTT
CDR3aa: CATASLRTGGGTEAFF

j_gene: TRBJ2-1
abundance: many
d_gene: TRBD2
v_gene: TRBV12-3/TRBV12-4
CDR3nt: TGTGCCAGCAGGATAGCGGGTGATGAGCAGTTCTTC
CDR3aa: CASRIAGDEQFF

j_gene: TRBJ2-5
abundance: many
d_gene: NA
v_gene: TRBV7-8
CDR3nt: TGTGCCAGCAGCTTATCCGGGTTGGTATTGGAGACCCAGTACTTC
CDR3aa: CASSLSGLVLETQYF

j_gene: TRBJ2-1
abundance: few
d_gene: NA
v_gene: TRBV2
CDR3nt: TGTGCCAGCTATCCAGGGGCATACAATGAGCAGTTCTTC
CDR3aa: CASYPGAYNEQFF

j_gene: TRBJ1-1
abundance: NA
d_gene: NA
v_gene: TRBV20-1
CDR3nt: TGCAGTGCGGCACGGGGCGCGGAACACACTGAAGCTTTCTTT
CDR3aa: CSAARGAEHTEAFF

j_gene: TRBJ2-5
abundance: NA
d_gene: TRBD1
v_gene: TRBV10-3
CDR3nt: TGTGCCACCAAACCGGGACAGGGGTTGTATACGTCGGAGACCCAGTACTTC
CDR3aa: CATKPGQGLYTSETQYF

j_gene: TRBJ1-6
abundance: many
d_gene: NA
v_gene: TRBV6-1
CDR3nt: TGTGCCAGCAGTTCAGGGACGACGCTCGGTTCACCCCTCCACTTT
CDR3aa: CASSSGTTLGSPLHF

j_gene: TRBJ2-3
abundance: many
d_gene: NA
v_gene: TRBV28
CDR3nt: TGTGCCAGCTCCACAGCAACTTCTAGCACAGATACGCAGTATTTT
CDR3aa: CASSTATSSTDTQYF

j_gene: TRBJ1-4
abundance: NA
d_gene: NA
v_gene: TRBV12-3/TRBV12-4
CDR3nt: TGTGCCAGCAGGGCCGGCGGGGAAAAACTGTTTTTT
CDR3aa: CASRAGGEKLFF

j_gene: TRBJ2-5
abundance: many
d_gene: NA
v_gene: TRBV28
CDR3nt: TGTGCCAGCAGCCTTACAGAGATCCAAGAGACCCAGTACTTC
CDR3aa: CASSLTEIQETQYF

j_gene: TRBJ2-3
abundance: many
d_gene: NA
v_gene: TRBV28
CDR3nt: TGTGCCAGCAGTTTCGTGGACGGGGAGGCGCAGTATTTT
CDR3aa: CASSFVDGEAQYF

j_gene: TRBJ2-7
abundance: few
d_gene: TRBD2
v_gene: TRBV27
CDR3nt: TGTGCCAGCAGCACTAGACTAGCGGGAGGGACTAACGAGCAGTACTTC
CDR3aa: CASSTRLAGGTNEQYF

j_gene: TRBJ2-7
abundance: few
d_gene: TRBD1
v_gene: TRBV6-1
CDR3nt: TGTGCCAGCAGGTCCGGGACAGGTAGTTTCTACGAGCAGTACTTC
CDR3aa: CASRSGTGSFYEQYF

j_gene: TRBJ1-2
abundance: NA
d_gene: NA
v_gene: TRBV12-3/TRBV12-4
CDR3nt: TGTGCCAGCAGTCCCCCGAAGGTGCTCCCCTATGGCTACACCTTC
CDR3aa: CASSPPKVLPYGYTF

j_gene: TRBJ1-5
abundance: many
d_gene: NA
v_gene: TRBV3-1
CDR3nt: TGTGCCAGCAGCCAAGATGTGGGGGCCCGGACCCAGCATTTT
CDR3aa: CASSQDVGARTQHF

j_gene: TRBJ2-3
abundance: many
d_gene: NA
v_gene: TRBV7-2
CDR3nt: TGTGCCAGCAGCTTACTTGGCCAGGGGACGGCAGATACGCAGTATTTT
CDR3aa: CASSLLGQGTADTQYF

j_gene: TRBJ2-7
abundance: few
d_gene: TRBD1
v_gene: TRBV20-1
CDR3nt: TGCAGTGCTAGAAAGACAGGGCGAGACGAGCAGTACTTC
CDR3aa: CSARKTGRDEQYF

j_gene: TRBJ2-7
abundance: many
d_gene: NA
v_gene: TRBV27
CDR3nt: TGTGCCAGCATACCTCTAAGTGGGTTCACCTACGAGCAGTACTTC
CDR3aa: CASIPLSGFTYEQYF

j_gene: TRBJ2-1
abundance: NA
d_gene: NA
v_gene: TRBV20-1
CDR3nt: TGCAGTGCTTACTCCTACGACTACAATGAGCAGTTCTTC
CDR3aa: CSAYSYDYNEQFF

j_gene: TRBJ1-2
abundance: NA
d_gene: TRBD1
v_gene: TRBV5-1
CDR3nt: TGCGCCAGCAGCTTGGACTCCCGGGACAGGGGAGTCGGCCCCTATGGCTACACCTTC
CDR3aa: CASSLDSRDRGVGPYGYTF

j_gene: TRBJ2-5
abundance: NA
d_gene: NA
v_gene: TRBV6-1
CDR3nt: TGTGCCAGCAGTCCTCGGGGGTGGGAAGAGACCCAGTACTTC
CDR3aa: CASSPRGWEETQYF

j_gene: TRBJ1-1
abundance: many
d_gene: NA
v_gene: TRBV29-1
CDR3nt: TGCAGCGTTGAGGAGCCGAACACTGAAGCTTTCTTT
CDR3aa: CSVEEPNTEAFF

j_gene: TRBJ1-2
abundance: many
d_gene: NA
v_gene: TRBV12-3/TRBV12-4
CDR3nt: TGTGCCAGCCGCGGGGGTCTGGGCTATGGCTACACCTTC
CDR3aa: CASRGGLGYGYTF

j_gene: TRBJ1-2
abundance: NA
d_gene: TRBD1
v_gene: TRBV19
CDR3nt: TGTGCCAGTACCATTCCGGGACAGGGGTCCTATGGCTACACCTTC
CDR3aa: CASTIPGQGSYGYTF

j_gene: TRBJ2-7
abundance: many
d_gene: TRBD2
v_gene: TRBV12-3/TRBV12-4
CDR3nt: TGTGCCAGCACCTCCGGACTAGCGGGGGGCGCCTACGAGCAGTACTTC
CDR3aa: CASTSGLAGGAYEQYF

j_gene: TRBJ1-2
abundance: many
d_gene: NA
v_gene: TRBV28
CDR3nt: TGTGCCAGCAGTTTAAGGGGGGGGGGAAGCTATGGCTACACCTTC
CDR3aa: CASSLRGGGSYGYTF

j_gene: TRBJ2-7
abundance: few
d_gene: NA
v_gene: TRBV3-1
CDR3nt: TGTGCCAGCAGCCAAGTCCTGGGGCAGGGAGTACACGAGCAGTACTTC
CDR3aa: CASSQVLGQGVHEQYF

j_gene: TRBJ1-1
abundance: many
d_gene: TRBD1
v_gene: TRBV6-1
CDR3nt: TGTGCCAGCAATTCCGGGACAGGGCGCACTGAAGCTTTCTTT
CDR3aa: CASNSGTGRTEAFF

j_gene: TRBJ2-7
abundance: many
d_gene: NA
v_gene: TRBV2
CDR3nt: TGTGCCAGCAGACGGTCGGGGTACGAGCAGTACTTC
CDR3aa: CASRRSGYEQYF

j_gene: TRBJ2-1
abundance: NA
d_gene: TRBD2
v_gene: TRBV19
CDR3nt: TGTGCCAGTAGTATAGTAGGCCTAGCGGGATACAATGAGCAGTTCTTC
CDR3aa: CASSIVGLAGYNEQFF